One and the same sample provided the 27 T cell receptor beta chains below, sequenced in a study of blood T cell repertoires in COVID-19. The data were produced by immunoSEQ multiplex PCR, yet TCRdb's version contains in-frame clones alone and is incomplete. The sample has about 210,000 clones; around 80% are singletons. The sample was peripheral blood. The receptor set was obtained from a man between 60 and 70 years old with acute or convalescent COVID-19.

The V gene is TRBV7-3, the J gene TRBJ2-3; the match to TRBD2 covers 10 bases. Germline CDR1 reads SGHTA; CDR2 reads FQGTGA. The CDR3 totals 16 residues. With V trimmed by 1 base and J by 0 bases, 1 base remained unmatched. CDR3 sequence reads: CASSLRGLASTDTQYF. CDR3 sequence (DNA): TGTGCCAGCAGCTTAAGGGGACTAGCGAGCACAGATACGCAGTATTTT.

The J gene is TRBJ2-7, the V gene TRBV3-1 (or the pseudogene TRBV3-2), with 10 bases matching TRBD2. The trim removed 3 bases at V and 5 bases at J, leaving 10 bases unmatched. This CDR3 is 16 amino acids long. Per germline, CDR1 LGHDT and CDR2 YNNKEL (reference sequence). The CDR3: CASSHVASGGPDEQYF. The CDR3 DNA follows: TGTGCCAGCAGCCATGTGGCTAGCGGGGGTCCCGACGAGCAGTACTTC.

The rearrangement joins TRBV3-1 (or the pseudogene TRBV3-2) to TRBJ2-7, with D perhaps TRBD2 (6 bases). The V gene's germline CDR1 is LGHDT and CDR2 YNNKEL (reference sequence). V lost 0 bases and J lost 3, with 12 bases in between. This CDR3 comprises 15 residues. The CDR3 loop is CASSQEGSGHYEQYF. In nucleotides, the CDR3 is TGTGCCAGCAGCCAAGAGGGGAGCGGGCACTACGAGCAGTACTTC.

This clone was recorded a few times. The chain uses TRBV29-1 and TRBJ1-2; 7 bases line up with TRBD1. The V segment lost 5 bases and the J segment 3 bases; nucleotides outside the gene matches: 6. The CDR3 sequence is 13 residues long. The germline V gene encodes CDR1 SQVTM and CDR2 ANQGSEA. The CDR3 nucleotides are TGCAGCGTTCAAGCAGGGGGTCACTATGGCTACACCTTC. This codes for CSVQAGGHYGYTF.

The V and J genes are TRBV12-5 and TRBJ2-1, with TRBD2 matching 8 bases. Per the germline V gene, CDR1 is LGHNT and CDR2 is FRNRAP. V shed 2 bases and J 5 bases; nucleotides not matched to a gene: 11. CDR3 length equals 17 residues. The CDR3 sequence is CASGLLLGIAGNNEQFF. The CDR3 DNA reads TGTGCTAGTGGTTTGCTCCTCGGGATAGCGGGGAACAATGAGCAGTTCTTC.

This clone was found once. As DNA, the CDR3 is TGCGCCAGCAGCCAGTTGGAAACTAGTACCAATGAGCAGTTCTTC. Protein: CASSQLETSTNEQFF. V and J are TRBV4-1 and TRBJ2-1, with a weak D call TRBD2 (5 bases). The V and J ends lost 3 bases and 6 bases respectively, with 15 bases between them. The CDR3 extends over 15 amino acids. Germline CDR1 and CDR2: MGHRA and YSYEKL.

The CDR3 region has the DNA TGTGCCAGCAGTGAATCCCGGACAGATGAAAAACTGTTTTTT. Amino acids: CASSESRTDEKLFF. The rearrangement joins TRBV2 to TRBJ1-4, with TRBD1 as a possible D gene (6 bases). Germline V gene sequence: CDR1 SNHLY, CDR2 FYNNEI. Trimming took 2 bases from V and 6 from J, leaving 10 bases between them. The CDR3 spans 14 residues.

In this sample, this clone turned up a few times. This rearrangement joins TRBV3-1 (or the pseudogene TRBV3-2) to TRBJ2-1, with TRBD2 identical over 9 bases. Germline V gives CDR1 LGHDT, CDR2 YNNKEL (reference sequence). V lost 4 bases to trimming and J lost 6 bases; unmatched junction nucleotides: 10. This CDR3 region has 16 residues. CDR3 in amino acids: CASSPSPSGRINEQFF. In DNA, the CDR3 is TGTGCCAGCAGCCCTAGTCCCAGCGGGAGGATCAATGAGCAGTTCTTC.

J is TRBJ1-2 and V is TRBV10-3, with TRBD1 as a possible D gene (5 bases). This CDR3 contains 15 residues. Trimming cost V 2 bases and J 4 bases, with 14 bases left between them. Germline-derived CDR1 and CDR2 are ENHRY and SYGVKD. The chain's CDR3 is CAISEMGGGGYGYTF. As DNA, the CDR3 is TGTGCCATCAGTGAGATGGGGGGAGGCGGCTATGGCTACACCTTC.

The V gene is TRBV7-6, the J gene TRBJ2-7, with TRBD1 identical over 7 bases. Germline V CDR1 and CDR2: SGHVS, FNYEAQ. V trimming: 5 bases; J trimming: 0 bases; junction bases outside the gene matches: 4. The CDR3 runs to 14 residues. The chain's CDR3 is CASSPRDSSYEQYF. The CDR3 bases are TGTGCCAGCAGCCCTCGGGACAGCTCCTACGAGCAGTACTTC.

This clone was observed a single time. This chain's CDR3 is CASSVGTGTGELFF. For the CDR3, the DNA is TGTGCCAGCAGCGTAGGAACAGGAACCGGGGAGCTGTTTTTT. The chain links TRBV9 to TRBJ2-2; TRBD1 is a possible D gene (5 bases). Trimming removed 0 bases at V and 5 bases at J, with 8 bases between. This CDR3 spans 14 amino acids. Germline V gene data show CDR1 as SGDLS and CDR2 as YYNGEE.

The rearrangement links TRBV18 to TRBJ1-1, with a possible D match to TRBD1 (6 bases). The CDR3 consists of 16 residues. Germline assignment: CDR1 KGHSH and CDR2 LQKENI. Trimming took off 1 base at V and 4 bases at J, with 16 bases between the two ends. The chain's CDR3 is CASSPQTGFTSTEAFF. The DNA of the CDR3 is TGTGCCAGCTCACCACAGACAGGATTTACAAGCACTGAAGCTTTCTTT.

The J gene is TRBJ1-1, the V gene TRBV13; 7 bases match TRBD1. CDR3 size: 14 residues. Germline trimming cut 4 bases from V and 1 base from J; bases unmatched to any gene: 3. CDR1 and CDR2 from the germline V gene are PRHDT and FYEKMQ (reference sequence). In DNA, the CDR3 is TGTGCCAGCAGCTCCGGGACAGCGAACACTGAAGCTTTCTTT. This sequence encodes CASSSGTANTEAFF.

V gene TRBV5-1 combines with J gene TRBJ2-1; 12 positions match TRBD2. Losses at the gene ends were 1 base for V and 8 bases for J; bases not matched to a gene: 4. This CDR3 has 15 amino acids. Germline lookup yields CDR1 SGHRS and CDR2 YFSETQ. The CDR3 spells CASSLWASGRDEQFF. The CDR3 DNA reads TGCGCCAGCAGCTTGTGGGCTAGCGGGAGGGATGAGCAGTTCTTC.

In its sample, this clone was seen once. The genes are TRBV9 and TRBJ2-1, with 8 bases fitting TRBD1. The trim removed 4 bases at V and 3 bases at J, leaving 12 bases unmatched. The CDR3 contains 17 residues. The germline V gene has CDR1 SGDLS and CDR2 YYNGEE. In DNA form, the CDR3 reads TGTGCCAGCAGCCTCCCACTTACCGGGACAGGCTACAATGAGCAGTTCTTC. It is translated as CASSLPLTGTGYNEQFF.

The chain recombines TRBV11-2 with TRBJ2-5; D remains unclear. V was shortened by 3 bases and J by 3 bases, with 8 bases between the two germline ends. Germline loops: CDR1 SGHAT, CDR2 FQNNGV. The CDR3 sequence is 13 residues long. CDR3 protein: CASSLRVEETQYF. In nucleotides, the CDR3 is TGTGCCAGCAGCTTGCGAGTCGAAGAGACCCAGTACTTC.

The chain recombines TRBV24-1 with TRBJ1-5; 9 nucleotides match TRBD1. Losses at the gene ends were 4 bases for V and 7 bases for J; bases not matched to a gene: 7. Germline assignment: CDR1 KGHDR and CDR2 SFDVKD. The length of the CDR3 is 15 residues. CDR3 amino acids: CATSDRTGGRQPQHF. The CDR3, as DNA: TGTGCCACCAGTGACAGAACAGGGGGCAGACAGCCCCAGCATTTT.

The rearrangement uses TRBV5-1 and TRBJ1-6, with D perhaps TRBD1 (6 bases). The CDR3 is made up of 17 amino acids. Looked up from germline, CDR1 is SGHRS and CDR2 is YFSETQ. Trimming removed 1 base from V and 9 bases from J, with 20 bases in between. This chain's CDR3 is CASSLLGTGRGASPLHF. Written as DNA, the CDR3 is TGCGCCAGCAGCTTGCTTGGTACGGGCAGGGGAGCTTCACCCCTCCACTTT. Full variable domain (rest looked up from reference TRBV5-1 and TRBJ1-6): KAGVTQTPRYLIKTRGQQVTLSCSPISGHRSVSWYQQTPGQGLQFLFEYFSETQRNKGNFPGRFSGRQFSNSRSEMNVSTLELGDSALYLCASSLLGTGRGASPLHFGNGTRLTVT.

This CDR3 reads CASSQGLGGPQYF. In nucleotides, the CDR3 is TGCGCCAGCAGCCAAGGCCTGGGGGGACCCCAGTACTTC. The chain is built from TRBV4-3 and TRBJ2-5; tentatively, D is TRBD2 (6 bases). The V end lost 1 base, the J end lost 9 bases, and 12 bases lay between the germline ends. CDR1 is LGHNA, CDR2 YSLEER, per germline. The CDR3 covers 13 residues.

In its sample, this clone was seen once. This chain uses TRBV25-1 with TRBJ1-1; 8 bases fit TRBD1. Losses at the gene ends were 8 bases for V and 4 bases for J; bases not matched to a gene: 12. Looked up from germline, CDR1 is MGHDK and CDR2 is SYGVNS. There are 15 residues in the CDR3. CDR3 sequence reads: CASGRSQGVGTEAFF. Written as DNA, the CDR3 is TGTGCCAGCGGCAGATCACAGGGGGTCGGCACTGAAGCTTTCTTT.

This clone was found once. The CDR3 nucleotides are TGCGCCAGCAGCCATGATGCTCGGGGGTACTACGAGCAGTACTTC. It encodes CASSHDARGYYEQYF. The chain joins TRBV4-3 to TRBJ2-7; D possibly corresponds to TRBD2 (6 bases). Trimming took 3 bases from V and 3 from J, leaving 15 bases between them. Germline CDR1 and CDR2: LGHNA and YSLEER. There are 15 residues in the CDR3.

This chain connects TRBV27 to TRBJ1-6; D is perhaps TRBD1 (6 bases). Trimming took off 4 bases at V and 5 bases at J, with 6 bases between the two ends. This CDR3 comprises 13 residues. Germline loops: CDR1 MNHEY, CDR2 SMNVEV (reference sequence). The CDR3 protein is CASSYRDNSPLHF. CDR3 bases: TGTGCCAGCAGTTACAGGGATAATTCACCCCTCCACTTT.

In this sample, this clone turned up once. This same CDR3 is encoded by further DNA sequences in the sample. The chain carries TRBV29-1 and TRBJ1-1; D not resolved. Germline CDR1 is SQVTM and CDR2 is ANQGSEA. The length of the CDR3 is 12 residues. Trimming took off 4 bases at V and 1 base at J, with 7 bases between the two ends. The CDR3, as DNA: TGCAGCGTTGTCGGTGGGAACACTGAAGCTTTCTTT. Its translation is CSVVGGNTEAFF.

This clone came up a few times. This chain connects TRBV27 to TRBJ2-4, with unresolved D. Trimming shortened V by 3 bases and J by 1 base, and 4 bases separated the two germline ends. CDR3 size: 13 residues. CDR1 and CDR2 from the germline V gene are MNHEY and SMNVEV (reference sequence). CDR3 bases: TGTGCCAGCAGTTTTAGTGCCAAAAACATTCAGTACTTC. Amino acids: CASSFSAKNIQYF.

V is TRBV4-3 and J is TRBJ2-5; D perhaps matches TRBD1 (6 bases). V was pared by 0 bases and J by 6 bases, with 14 bases between. Per germline, CDR1 LGHNA and CDR2 YSLEER. The CDR3 is 15 amino acids. In DNA, the CDR3 is TGCGCCAGCAGCCAAGATACTGGCAGGGGAAAGACCCAGTACTTC. Translation: CASSQDTGRGKTQYF.

The V gene is TRBV2, the J gene TRBJ1-2; 9 nucleotides agree with TRBD1. Per the germline V gene, CDR1 is SNHLY and CDR2 is FYNNEI. J lost 8 bases, V lost 7 bases, and 8 bases had no gene match. The CDR3 loop spans 13 amino acids. The CDR3 bases are TGTGCCAGCATGGGAGATACAGGGGGCGGCTACACCTTC. Its translation: CASMGDTGGGYTF.

The gene calls are TRBV7-3 and TRBJ2-1, with D unclear. The germline V and J ends were trimmed by 2 bases and 0 bases, with 5 bases remaining between them. The CDR3 sequence is 14 residues long. Germline-derived CDR1 and CDR2 are SGHTA and FQGTGA. The CDR3 bases are TGTGCCAGCAGCTTAGAGAGCTCCTACAATGAGCAGTTCTTC. Translating gives CASSLESSYNEQFF.